A selection of T cell receptor beta chains follows, all from one sample in a study of blood T cell repertoires in COVID-19. Only in-frame clones appear in the TCRdb table, and some are missing; sequencing was by immunoSEQ multiplex PCR. The sample comprises more than 150,000 clones, about 80% of which are singletons, and 10% to 15% rests with the top ten. The source material was peripheral blood. These receptors were taken from a man in his sixties or seventies who had recovered from COVID-19. The CDR3 runs from the conserved cysteine through the conserved F or W. The D gene is left open where the match is weak. Clone size appears in some rows only: once, few, many, or a class for an expanded clone.

v_gene	j_gene	d_gene	abundance	CDR3aa	CDR3nt
TRBV5-5	TRBJ2-7	-	-	CASSPEPGQSTYEQYF	TGTGCCAGCAGCCCTGAGCCAGGGCAGTCGACCTACGAGCAGTACTTC
TRBV19	TRBJ2-1	-	few	CASSFAGSQEFF	TGTGCCAGTAGTTTTGCGGGCTCTCAAGAGTTCTTC
TRBV19	TRBJ2-2	TRBD1	-	CASSKGTATNTGELFF	TGTGCCAGTAGTAAAGGGACAGCCACGAACACCGGGGAGCTGTTTTTT
TRBV7-2	TRBJ2-2	-	-	CASSFARMNTGELFF	TGTGCCAGCAGCTTTGCTAGGATGAACACCGGGGAGCTGTTTTTT
TRBV6-5	TRBJ1-6	TRBD1	-	CASTGTGDWNSPLHF	TGTGCCAGCACCGGGACAGGCGATTGGAATTCACCCCTCCACTTT
TRBV6-2/TRBV6-3	TRBJ2-1	-	many	CASSYVALYNEQFF	TGTGCCAGCAGTTACGTAGCGCTTTACAATGAGCAGTTCTTC
TRBV7-9	TRBJ1-5	-	-	CASSFRDQPQHF	TGTGCCAGCAGCTTCAGGGATCAGCCCCAGCATTTT
TRBV7-8	TRBJ2-7	-	-	CASSLESSYEQYF	TGTGCCAGCAGCCTCGAGAGCTCCTACGAGCAGTACTTC
TRBV6-6	TRBJ2-7	-	-	CASSTGIEQYF	TGTGCCAGCAGTACGGGGATCGAGCAGTACTTC
TRBV19	TRBJ2-5	-	-	CARRPQGGETQYF	TGTGCCAGACGTCCCCAGGGGGGAGAGACCCAGTACTTC
TRBV19	TRBJ1-5	TRBD1	-	CASSHRGDQPQHF	TGTGCCAGTAGTCACAGGGGAGATCAGCCCCAGCATTTT
TRBV7-2	TRBJ2-2	-	-	CASSLSGRAGELFF	TGTGCCAGCAGCTTGAGCGGTAGAGCCGGGGAGCTGTTTTTT
TRBV6-5	TRBJ1-1	-	-	CASSYSTPPRGAFF	TGTGCCAGCAGTTACTCGACACCTCCTCGTGGAGCTTTCTTT
TRBV9	TRBJ1-4	-	-	CASSPGHSTNEKLFF	TGTGCCAGCAGCCCGGGACACTCAACTAATGAAAAACTGTTTTTT
TRBV27	TRBJ1-5	-	-	CASSRTGLAQPQHF	TGTGCCAGCAGTCGAACAGGGTTGGCTCAGCCCCAGCATTTT
TRBV18	TRBJ2-3	-	-	CASSPPIGAEGTDTQYF	TGTGCCAGCTCACCACCAATTGGCGCGGAGGGCACAGATACGCAGTATTTT
TRBV9	TRBJ2-3	TRBD2	-	CASSVGPSGISADTQYF	TGTGCCAGCAGCGTAGGTCCTAGCGGGATAAGCGCAGATACGCAGTATTTT
TRBV10-3	TRBJ2-7	-	-	CAITPLGGMGEQYF	TGTGCCATCACCCCACTGGGGGGAATGGGCGAGCAGTACTTC
TRBV15	TRBJ2-1	-	-	CATSRDSSREQFF	TGTGCCACCAGCAGAGATAGTTCCCGGGAGCAGTTCTTC
TRBV19	TRBJ2-7	TRBD2	-	CASSISSGLTYEQYF	TGTGCCAGTAGTATCTCTAGCGGGCTAACCTACGAGCAGTACTTC
TRBV6-5	TRBJ2-1	-	-	CASSQTSRYNNEQFF	TGTGCCAGCAGCCAAACTAGCCGCTACAACAATGAGCAGTTCTTC
TRBV5-1	TRBJ2-7	TRBD2	-	CASSLFVPASGSGVASYEQYF	TGCGCCAGCAGCTTGTTTGTTCCGGCTAGCGGGAGCGGTGTCGCCTCCTACGAGCAGTACTTC
TRBV5-1	TRBJ1-4	TRBD1	-	CASSLADRAREKLFF	TGCGCCAGCAGCTTGGCCGACAGGGCGCGTGAAAAACTGTTTTTT
TRBV20-1	TRBJ1-6	-	-	CSALSPLHF	TGCAGTGCCCTTTCACCCCTCCACTTT
TRBV29-1	TRBJ2-1	TRBD1	few	CSVELGQGSKQFF	TGCAGCGTTGAGCTGGGACAGGGGTCGAAGCAGTTCTTC
TRBV7-8	TRBJ2-1	-	-	CASSRRKYNEQFF	TGTGCCAGCAGCCGGCGGAAGTACAATGAGCAGTTCTTC
TRBV6-2/TRBV6-3	TRBJ2-3	TRBD2	once	CASSFREGRSDTQYF	TGTGCCAGCAGTTTCCGGGAGGGCCGGTCAGATACGCAGTATTTT
TRBV5-8	TRBJ2-2	TRBD1	-	CASSLGVRRDSGELFF	TGTGCCAGCAGCCTTGGGGTACGACGGGACAGCGGGGAGCTGTTTTTT
TRBV18	TRBJ2-4	-	once	CASSPRQEDIQYF	TGTGCCAGCTCACCGCGGCAAGAAGACATTCAGTACTTC
TRBV9	TRBJ2-1	-	-	CASSLLPSGEQFF	TGTGCCAGCAGCCTTTTACCTTCGGGTGAGCAGTTCTTC
TRBV7-9	TRBJ2-7	-	few	CASSLSSSHYEQYF	TGTGCCAGCAGCTTAAGTAGCTCACACTACGAGCAGTACTTC
TRBV7-2	TRBJ2-3	-	-	CASSLTSTGTDTQYF	TGTGCCAGCAGCTTAACTAGCACTGGCACAGATACGCAGTATTTT
TRBV6-5	TRBJ2-1	TRBD2	-	CASQREINEQFF	TGTGCCAGCCAGCGGGAGATAAATGAGCAGTTCTTC
TRBV7-8	TRBJ2-1	TRBD2	few	CASSSPRGGIAGGPRDEQFF	TGTGCCAGCAGTTCCCCCCGGGGCGGGATAGCGGGAGGCCCCAGGGATGAGCAGTTCTTC
TRBV9	TRBJ2-2	-	-	CASSVYGSSTGELFF	TGTGCCAGCAGCGTATACGGGAGCTCCACCGGGGAGCTGTTTTTT
TRBV5-1	TRBJ1-4	TRBD1	-	CASSLGRGTTNEKLFF	TGCGCCAGCAGCTTAGGCAGGGGGACAACTAATGAAAAACTGTTTTTT
TRBV2	TRBJ2-5	-	-	CASSEAAGPVTQYF	TGTGCCAGCAGTGAAGCGGCAGGGCCAGTGACCCAGTACTTC
TRBV19	TRBJ2-1	TRBD2	-	CASKAGGRGNEQFF	TGTGCCAGTAAGGCTGGCGGGAGAGGAAATGAGCAGTTCTTC
TRBV27	TRBJ2-7	TRBD1	-	CASSLSRDRGHEQYF	TGTGCCAGCAGTTTATCACGGGACAGGGGGCACGAGCAGTACTTC
TRBV6-5	TRBJ2-3	TRBD2	-	CASRKLAGRPDTQYF	TGTGCCAGCAGGAAACTAGCGGGAAGGCCAGATACGCAGTATTTT
TRBV10-1	TRBJ2-3	TRBD1	-	CASSVGQGAGDTQYF	TGCGCCAGCAGTGTAGGGCAGGGGGCCGGAGATACGCAGTATTTT
TRBV5-1	TRBJ1-2	TRBD1	once	CASSGPGTGGAAPNYGYTF	TGCGCCAGCAGCGGTCCCGGGACAGGGGGCGCCGCCCCGAACTATGGCTACACCTTC
TRBV7-7	TRBJ2-2	TRBD1	-	CASSPPSGTGETGELFF	TGTGCTAGCAGCCCCCCTTCCGGGACAGGGGAGACCGGGGAGCTGTTTTTT